These 15 T cell receptor beta chains share one sample of origin, sequenced in a study of cytomegalovirus exposure and HLA in healthy donors. The PCR employed 60 Vbeta primers together with 13 Jbeta primers. TCRdb's table, derived via immunoSEQ multiplex PCR, lists solely in-frame clones and lacks some. The table includes around 190,000 clones, 70% to 80% detected once. The specimen sequenced was PBMCs. Receptors were obtained from a man aged 25 to 40 in good health and CMV-seronegative.

The genes are TRBV7-9 and TRBJ1-2; D ambiguous. The V and J ends lost 5 bases and 2 bases respectively, with 12 bases between them. Per the germline V gene, CDR1 is SEHNR and CDR2 is FQNEAQ (reference sequence). This CDR3 contains 14 residues. CDR3 region: CASSPSGSNYGYTF. The CDR3 region has the DNA TGTGCCAGCAGCCCCTCAGGCAGCAACTATGGCTACACCTTC. Full variable domain (outside the CDR3, taken from reference TRBV7-9 and TRBJ1-2): DTGVSQNPRHKITKRGQNVTFRCDPISEHNRLYWYRQTLGQGPEFLTYFQNEAQLEKSRLLSDRFSAERPKGSFSTLEIQRTEQGDSAMYLCASSPSGSNYGYTFGSGTRLTVV.

This clone has just one count. The V gene is TRBV6-5, the J gene TRBJ2-5; D gene ambiguous. Deletions cut 8 bases from V and 4 bases from J, with 8 bases between. The CDR3 is 11 amino acids. CDR1 and CDR2 from the germline V gene are MNHEY and SVGAGI. For the CDR3, the DNA is TGTGCCAGCCCGGGTGCAGAGACCCAGTACTTC. Its translation: CASPGAETQYF.

The CDR3 loop is CASTLALSASGYEQYF. CDR3 sequence (DNA): TGTGCCAGCACCTTAGCTCTGTCCGCGAGCGGCTACGAGCAGTACTTC. The chain couples TRBV2 to TRBJ2-7, with D possibly being TRBD2 (5 bases). The germline gives CDR1 SNHLY, CDR2 FYNNEI. The CDR3 spans 16 residues. The ends were cut back, 7 bases at V and 3 bases at J, with 22 bases in the middle.

This clone was observed a single time. The CDR3 region is CASSLTRSYEQYF. As DNA, the CDR3 is TGTGCCAGCAGCTTAACCAGAAGCTACGAGCAGTACTTC. The rearrangement joins TRBV7-9 to TRBJ2-7; D unclear. Trimming shortened V by 2 bases and J by 3 bases, and 8 bases separated the two germline ends. Germline loops: CDR1 SEHNR, CDR2 FQNEAQ (reference sequence). The CDR3 length is 13 residues.

The chain carries TRBV10-3 and TRBJ2-6; maybe TRBD2 (6 bases). Germline values: CDR1 ENHRY, CDR2 SYGVKD. Trimming took 10 bases from V and 3 from J, leaving 16 bases between them. The CDR3 extends over 15 amino acids. CDR3 in DNA: TGTGCCAGCGGGGACGCACTCGGTGGGGCCAACGTCCTGACTTTC. It yields the protein CASGDALGGANVLTF.

The rearrangement joins TRBV6-6 to TRBJ2-7, with TRBD2 identical over 8 bases. The germline V gene has CDR1 MNHNY and CDR2 SVGAGI (reference sequence). V was pared by 7 bases and J by 8 bases, with 7 bases of the junction left unmatched. This CDR3 spans 12 amino acids. The CDR3 loop is CASTPSGSKQYF. The CDR3 region has the DNA TGTGCCAGCACCCCAAGCGGGAGTAAGCAGTACTTC.

V usage is TRBV5-1 and J usage is TRBJ2-5; D possibly corresponds to TRBD1 (5 bases). V was pared by 5 bases and J by 5 bases, with 13 bases between. The CDR3 loop spans 13 amino acids. From germline, CDR1 is SGHRS and CDR2 YFSETQ. The CDR3 sequence: CASSEGDGETQYF. The CDR3 DNA reads as TGCGCCAGCAGTGAAGGGGATGGGGAGACCCAGTACTTC.

CDR3 bases: TGTGCCAGCAGCTTAGAGACAGGAGGAGATGAAAAACTGTTTTTT. Translation gives CASSLETGGDEKLFF. This sequence joins TRBV11-2 and TRBJ1-4, with D maybe TRBD1 (6 bases). The CDR3 has 15 amino acids. The ends were cut back, 0 bases at V and 6 bases at J, with 11 bases in the middle. CDR1 is SGHAT and CDR2 is FQNNGV in the germline V gene. Using reference TRBV11-2 and TRBJ1-4 for the parts outside the CDR3, the full variable domain is EAGVAQSPRYKIIEKRQSVAFWCNPISGHATLYWYQQILGQGPKLLIQFQNNGVVDDSQLPKDRFSAERLKGVDSTLKIQPAKLEDSAVYLCASSLETGGDEKLFFGSGTQLSVL.

The chain uses TRBV29-1 and TRBJ2-7; 12 bases align to TRBD1. Germline CDR1 and CDR2: SQVTM and ANQGSEA. The CDR3 covers 13 residues. J lost 5 bases, V lost 7 bases, and 6 bases had no gene match. This chain's CDR3 is CSAGTGGAHEQYF. CDR3 DNA: TGCAGCGCTGGGACAGGGGGCGCGCACGAGCAGTACTTC.

The rearrangement uses TRBV18 and TRBJ2-5; no definite D call. Trimming cost V 6 bases and J 2 bases, with 4 bases left between them. Germline CDR1 reads KGHSH; CDR2 reads LQKENI. The CDR3 has 11 residues. The CDR3 here is CASSQQETQYF. In nucleotides, the CDR3 is TGTGCCAGCTCCCAACAAGAGACCCAGTACTTC.

The genes are TRBV6-6 and TRBJ2-7; 7 bases are a match to TRBD2. In germline, CDR1 is MNHNY, CDR2 SVGAGI (reference sequence). CDR3 length: 11 residues. The J segment lost 5 bases and the V segment lost 7 bases, leaving 2 bases of the junction unmatched. CDR3 protein: CASKSGNEQYF. The CDR3 nucleotides are TGTGCCAGCAAAAGCGGGAACGAGCAGTACTTC.

This clone showed up just a few times. The gene calls are TRBV11-1 and TRBJ2-1; 9 bases are a match to TRBD2. The CDR3 consists of 12 residues. The germline V gene encodes CDR1 SGHAT and CDR2 FQDESV (reference sequence). V was pared by 5 bases and J by 13 bases, with 6 bases of the junction left unmatched. The CDR3 sequence: CASSNLAGKQFF. DNA of the CDR3: TGTGCCAGCAGCAACCTAGCGGGAAAACAGTTCTTC.

CDR3 sequence reads: CASSLARSGHEQYF. CDR3 nucleotides: TGTGCCAGCAGCTTAGCGCGGTCAGGGCACGAGCAGTACTTC. The chain carries TRBV7-2 and TRBJ2-7, with D tentatively TRBD1 (5 bases). The CDR3 is 14 amino acids. Germline assignment: CDR1 SGHTA and CDR2 FQGNSA. The ends were cut back, 0 bases at V and 5 bases at J, with 11 bases in the middle.

The V gene is TRBV5-5, the J gene TRBJ2-7, with TRBD2 identical over 9 bases. Germline V gene sequence: CDR1 SGHKS, CDR2 YYEKEE (reference sequence). This CDR3 has 15 amino acids. Trimming removed 2 bases from V and 2 bases from J; junction bases left unmatched: 5. This chain's CDR3 is CASSFLAGGTYEQYF. The CDR3 coding sequence is TGTGCCAGCAGCTTCCTCGCGGGGGGGACCTACGAGCAGTACTTC.

The rearrangement joins TRBV2 to TRBJ2-2; D uncertain. The germline CDR1 and CDR2 sequences are SNHLY and FYNNEI. CDR3 length equals 14 residues. The V end was cut by 2 bases, the J end by 1 base, with 5 bases between. The CDR3 sequence: CASSELRNTGELFF. The CDR3 nucleotides are TGTGCCAGCAGTGAACTCAGGAACACCGGGGAGCTGTTTTTT. Together with reference TRBV2 and TRBJ2-2, the CDR3 gives the full variable domain: EPEVTQTPSHQVTQMGQEVILRCVPISNHLYFYWYRQILGQKVEFLVSFYNNEISEKSEIFDDQFSVERPDGSNFTLKIRSTKLEDSAMYFCASSELRNTGELFFGEGSRLTVL.